One sample yielded the 11 T cell receptor beta chains listed below, sequenced in a study of T cell responses to AZD1222 COVID-19 vaccine. TCRdb's table, derived via immunoSEQ multiplex PCR, lists solely in-frame clones and lacks some. The sample has roughly 200,000 clones; about 89% are singletons. The material sequenced was peripheral blood, taken 28 days after the second AZD1222 dose. The receptors here all came from an adult who received the AZD1222 COVID-19 vaccine.

This chain joins TRBV5-5 and TRBJ2-2; D is uncertain. Germline CDR1 and CDR2: SGHKS and YYEKEE (reference sequence). This CDR3 is built from 15 residues. V dropped 0 bases and J dropped 5 bases, with 11 bases sitting between them. CDR3 bases: TGTGCCAGCAGCTTGGCTGGCGCGAGGACCGGGGAGCTGTTTTTT. Translating gives CASSLAGARTGELFF.

The rearrangement uses TRBV4-2 and TRBJ1-4, with a tentative D call TRBD1 (5 bases). Deletions cut 2 bases from V and 8 bases from J, with 15 bases between. The CDR3 extends over 15 amino acids. Germline-derived CDR1 and CDR2 are LGHNA and YNFKEQ. CDR3 coding DNA: TGTGCCAGCAGCCAATCCCGGGACGGCCGAGAAAAACTGTTTTTT. Translating gives CASSQSRDGREKLFF.

The chain joins TRBV18 to TRBJ1-2, with 8 bases identical to TRBD1. CDR1 is KGHSH and CDR2 is LQKENI in the germline V gene. The CDR3 spans 13 residues. V dropped 4 bases and J dropped 7; count of bases not matched to a gene: 5. The CDR3 region is CASSLGQGPGYTF. For the CDR3, the DNA is TGTGCCAGCTCACTTGGACAGGGCCCTGGCTACACCTTC. Using reference TRBV18 and TRBJ1-2 for the parts outside the CDR3, the full variable domain is NAGVMQNPRHLVRRRGQEARLRCSPMKGHSHVYWYRQLPEEGLKFMVYLQKENIIDESGMPKERFSAEFPKEGPSILRIQQVVRGDSAAYFCASSLGQGPGYTFGSGTRLTVV.

About this clone: This specimen includes other DNA sequences encoding the same CDR3. The rearrangement joins TRBV9 to TRBJ2-7, with 8 bases matching TRBD1. Trimming removed 0 bases from V and 3 bases from J; junction bases left unmatched: 5. Germline V gene lookup returns CDR1 SGDLS and CDR2 YYNGEE. The CDR3 spans 15 residues. The CDR3 sequence: CASSVGTGGIYEQYF. The CDR3 DNA sequence: TGTGCCAGCAGCGTAGGAACAGGGGGGATCTACGAGCAGTACTTC.

The rearrangement joins TRBV2 to TRBJ2-3; weak D call: TRBD2 (7 bases). Germline V gene sequence: CDR1 SNHLY, CDR2 FYNNEI. V was pared by 7 bases and J by 6 bases, with 20 bases between. This CDR3 has 15 residues. The CDR3 region is CASNLGQRGFDTQYF. In DNA form, the CDR3 reads TGTGCCAGCAACCTTGGACAGCGGGGCTTTGATACGCAGTATTTT.

This clone was observed a handful of times. The chain employs TRBV19 and TRBJ1-2; 10 bases line up with TRBD1. This CDR3 has 11 residues. Germline V lookup: CDR1 LNHDA, CDR2 SQIVND (reference sequence). J gave up 8 bases and V 11 bases, and 5 bases lay outside the gene matches. This CDR3 is CAAWTGGGYTF. The CDR3 DNA reads TGTGCCGCCTGGACAGGGGGAGGCTACACCTTC.

V is TRBV29-1 and J is TRBJ1-1; 11 bases are shared with TRBD1. Germline CDR1 and CDR2: SQVTM and ANQGSEA. J lost 4 bases, V lost 7 bases, and 11 bases had no gene match. CDR3 size: 15 residues. The chain's CDR3 is CSARGQGVKSTEAFF. CDR3 DNA: TGCAGCGCACGGGGACAGGGGGTTAAGAGCACTGAAGCTTTCTTT.

The CDR3 DNA sequence: TGTGCCAGCAGCGGGCTCCAGGGATCCTATGGCTACACCTTC. It yields the protein CASSGLQGSYGYTF. V and J are TRBV5-4 and TRBJ1-2; a possible D gene is TRBD1 (5 bases). Germline V lookup: CDR1 SGHNT, CDR2 YYREEE (reference sequence). The CDR3 extends over 14 amino acids. The germline V and J ends were trimmed by 4 bases and 4 bases, with 14 bases remaining between them.

The chain joins TRBV20-1 to TRBJ1-5; no clear D gene. The CDR3 is 13 amino acids. Germline CDR1 DFQATT, CDR2 SNEGSKA (reference sequence). V was cut by 3 bases and J by 6 bases, with 12 bases left in between. The CDR3 sequence is CSASRGVFQPQHF. The DNA for the CDR3 is TGCAGTGCTAGTCGAGGAGTGTTTCAGCCCCAGCATTTT.

In its sample, this clone was seen once. The V and J genes are TRBV20-1 and TRBJ2-5, with D unresolved. Trimming took 3 bases from V and 4 from J, leaving 6 bases between them. The germline V gene encodes CDR1 DFQATT and CDR2 SNEGSKA (reference sequence). The CDR3 extends over 11 amino acids. The CDR3 DNA sequence: TGCAGTGCTAGGGTTCGAGAGACCCAGTACTTC. As protein: CSARVRETQYF.

As DNA, the CDR3 is TGCGCCAGCAGCCCCGGACGGACCAACACTGAAGCTTTCTTT. Its translation is CASSPGRTNTEAFF. This rearrangement joins TRBV5-1 to TRBJ1-1, with no clear D. Germline V lookup: CDR1 SGHRS, CDR2 YFSETQ. This CDR3 has 14 residues. The germline V and J ends were trimmed by 4 bases and 2 bases, with 12 bases remaining between them.